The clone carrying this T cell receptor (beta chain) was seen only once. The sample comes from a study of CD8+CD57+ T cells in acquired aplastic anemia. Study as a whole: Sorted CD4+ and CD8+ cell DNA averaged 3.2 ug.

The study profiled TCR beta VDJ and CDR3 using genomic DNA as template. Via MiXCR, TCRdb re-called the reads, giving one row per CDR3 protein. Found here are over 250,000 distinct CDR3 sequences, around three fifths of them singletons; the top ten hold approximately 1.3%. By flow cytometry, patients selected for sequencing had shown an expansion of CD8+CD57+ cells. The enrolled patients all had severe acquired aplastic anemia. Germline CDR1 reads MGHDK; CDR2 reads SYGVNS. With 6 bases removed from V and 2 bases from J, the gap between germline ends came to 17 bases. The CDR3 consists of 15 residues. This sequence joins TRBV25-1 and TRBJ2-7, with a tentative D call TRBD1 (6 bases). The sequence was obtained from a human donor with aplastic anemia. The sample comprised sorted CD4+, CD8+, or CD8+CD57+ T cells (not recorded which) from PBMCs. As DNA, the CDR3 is TGTGCCAGCAGACTCTACAGGGAGAACCCCTACGAGCAGTACTTC. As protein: CASRLYRENPYEQYF.